This is a list of T cell receptor beta chains from one sample in a study of cytomegalovirus exposure and HLA in healthy donors. The table came from immunoSEQ multiplex PCR; TCRdb's copy has only in-frame clones and leaves some out. Of over 85,000 clones listed, approximately 82% are singletons. The sequencing sample was made of PBMCs. The origin of the receptors is a man aged 40-50 years in good health and CMV-seronegative. Both conserved end residues are part of each CDR3. A D gene is named only where the DNA matches it firmly. Only part of the rows carry a size: once, few, many, or a class if the clone is expanded.

CASSTGITEAFF	TGTGCCAGCAGTACGGGGATCACTGAAGCTTTCTTT	TRBJ1-1	TRBV2	NA	NA
CSSSSLSEQYF	TGTTCCAGCAGCTCCCTTAGCGAGCAGTACTTC	TRBJ2-7	TRBV7-9	NA	NA
CASSSEGLKKETQYF	TGTGCCAGTAGTTCGGAGGGACTGAAAAAAGAGACCCAGTACTTC	TRBJ2-5	TRBV19	NA	once
CASSEGLRGYTF	TGTGCCAGCAGCGAGGGGTTGAGAGGCTACACCTTC	TRBJ1-2	TRBV9	NA	NA
CASSFGQFHETQYF	TGTGCCAGCAGTTTTGGACAGTTCCATGAGACCCAGTACTTC	TRBJ2-5	TRBV7-6	NA	once
CASSVGGLAQLNEQFF	TGTGCCAGCAGCGTAGGAGGACTAGCGCAACTTAATGAGCAGTTCTTC	TRBJ2-1	TRBV9	TRBD2	NA
CTKRRPYGYTF	TGTACCAAGAGGCGACCCTATGGCTACACCTTC	TRBJ1-2	TRBV10-3	NA	NA
CASSPSRTSGREQYF	TGTGCCAGCTCACCCTCAAGGACTAGCGGGCGCGAGCAGTACTTC	TRBJ2-7	TRBV18	TRBD2	NA
CASTETPYYGYTF	TGTGCCAGCACGGAGACTCCTTACTATGGCTACACCTTC	TRBJ1-2	TRBV2	NA	NA
CASSLRVGGWTEAFF	TGTGCCAGCAGCTTGAGAGTAGGGGGATGGACTGAAGCTTTCTTT	TRBJ1-1	TRBV5-6	NA	NA
CASSSMSQGHTEAFF	TGTGCCAGTAGTTCCATGTCCCAGGGGCACACTGAAGCTTTCTTT	TRBJ1-1	TRBV19	NA	few
CASSKGGLAAFWEQYF	TGTGCCAGCAGCAAGGGCGGACTAGCGGCCTTTTGGGAGCAGTACTTC	TRBJ2-7	TRBV21-1	NA	NA
CASSRVGQGLYEQYF	TGTGCCAGCAGCCGAGTGGGACAGGGGTTATACGAGCAGTACTTC	TRBJ2-7	TRBV6-5	TRBD1	NA
CASSAQGGPQETQYF	TGTGCCAGCAGTGCCCAGGGTGGGCCCCAAGAGACCCAGTACTTC	TRBJ2-5	TRBV27	NA	NA